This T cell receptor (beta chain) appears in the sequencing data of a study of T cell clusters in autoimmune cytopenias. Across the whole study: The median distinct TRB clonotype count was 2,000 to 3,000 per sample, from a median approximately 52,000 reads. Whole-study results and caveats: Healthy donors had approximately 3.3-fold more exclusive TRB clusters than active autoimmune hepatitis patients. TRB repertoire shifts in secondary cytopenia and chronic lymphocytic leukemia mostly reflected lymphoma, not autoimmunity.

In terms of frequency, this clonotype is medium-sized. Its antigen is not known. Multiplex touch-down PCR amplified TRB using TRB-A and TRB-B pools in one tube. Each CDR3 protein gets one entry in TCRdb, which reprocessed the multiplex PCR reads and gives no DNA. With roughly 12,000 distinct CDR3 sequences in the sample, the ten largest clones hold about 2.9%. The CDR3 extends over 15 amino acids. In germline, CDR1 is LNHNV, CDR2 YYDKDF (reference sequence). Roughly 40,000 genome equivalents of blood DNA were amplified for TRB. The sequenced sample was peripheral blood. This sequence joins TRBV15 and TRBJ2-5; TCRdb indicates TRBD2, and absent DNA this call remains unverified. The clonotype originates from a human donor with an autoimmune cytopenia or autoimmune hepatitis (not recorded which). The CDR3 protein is CATSRVEAGRETQYF.